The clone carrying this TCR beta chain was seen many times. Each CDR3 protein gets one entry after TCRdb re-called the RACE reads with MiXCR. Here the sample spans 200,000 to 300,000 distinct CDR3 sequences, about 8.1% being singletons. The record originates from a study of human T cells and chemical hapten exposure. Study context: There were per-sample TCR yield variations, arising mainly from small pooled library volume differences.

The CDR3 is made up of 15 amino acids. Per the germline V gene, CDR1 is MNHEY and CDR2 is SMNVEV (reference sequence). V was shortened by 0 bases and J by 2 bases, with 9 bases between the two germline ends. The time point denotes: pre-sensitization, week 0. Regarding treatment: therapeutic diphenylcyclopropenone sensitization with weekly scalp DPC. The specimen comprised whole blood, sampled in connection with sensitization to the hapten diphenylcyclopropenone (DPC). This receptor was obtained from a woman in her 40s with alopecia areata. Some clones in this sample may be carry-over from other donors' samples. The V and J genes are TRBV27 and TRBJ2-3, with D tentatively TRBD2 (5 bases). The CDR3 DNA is TGTGCCAGCAGTTTATCAGGCCTAGCCACAGATACGCAGTATTTT. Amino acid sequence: CASSLSGLATDTQYF.